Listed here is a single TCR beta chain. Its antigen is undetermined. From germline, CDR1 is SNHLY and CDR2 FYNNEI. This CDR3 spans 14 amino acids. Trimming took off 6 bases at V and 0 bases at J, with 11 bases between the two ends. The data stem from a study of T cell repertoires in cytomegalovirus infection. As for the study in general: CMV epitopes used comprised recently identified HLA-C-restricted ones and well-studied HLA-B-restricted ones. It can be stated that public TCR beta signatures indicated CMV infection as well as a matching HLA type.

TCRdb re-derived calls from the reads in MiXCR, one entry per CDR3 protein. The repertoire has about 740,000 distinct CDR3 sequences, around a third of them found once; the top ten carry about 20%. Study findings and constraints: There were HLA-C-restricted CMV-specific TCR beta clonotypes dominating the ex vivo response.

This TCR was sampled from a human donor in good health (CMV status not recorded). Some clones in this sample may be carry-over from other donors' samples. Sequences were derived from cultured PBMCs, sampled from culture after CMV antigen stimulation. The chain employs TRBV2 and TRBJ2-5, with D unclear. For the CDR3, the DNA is TGTGCCAGCAGGCCATTCCCCAACCAAGAGACCCAGTACTTC. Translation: CASRPFPNQETQYF.